This T cell receptor beta chain was captured in a study of CD8+ T cells in alopecia areata. CDR1 and CDR2 from the germline V gene are SNHLY and FYNNEI. The ends were cut back, 6 bases at V and 5 bases at J, with 10 bases in the middle. The CDR3 is 12 amino acids. cDNA reverse transcribed from extracted RNA served as the sequencing template. Profiling relied on immunoSEQ multiplex PCR, and the TCRdb table lists in-frame clones only, not all of them. The sample shows roughly 100,000 clones, about 60% of them seen only once. The specimen was CD4+ T cells sorted from blood. The sequence came from a human donor in good health. The chain joins TRBV2 to TRBJ2-5; D is possibly TRBD1 or TRBD2 (5 bases each). The CDR3, as DNA: TGTGCCAGCAGCCGAGAGGGGGAGACCCAGTACTTC. This sequence encodes CASSREGETQYF.